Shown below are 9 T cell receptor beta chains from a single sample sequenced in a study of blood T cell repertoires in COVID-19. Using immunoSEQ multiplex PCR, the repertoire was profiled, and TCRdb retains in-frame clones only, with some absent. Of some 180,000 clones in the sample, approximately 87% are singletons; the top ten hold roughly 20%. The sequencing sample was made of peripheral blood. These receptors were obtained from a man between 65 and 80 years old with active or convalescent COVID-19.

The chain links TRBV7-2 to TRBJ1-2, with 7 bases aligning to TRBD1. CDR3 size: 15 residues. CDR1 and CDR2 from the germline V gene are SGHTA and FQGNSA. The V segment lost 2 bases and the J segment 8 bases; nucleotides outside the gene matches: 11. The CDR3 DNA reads TGTGCCAGCAGCTTATCTACCGGGACAGTCGTGGGCTACACCTTC. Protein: CASSLSTGTVVGYTF.

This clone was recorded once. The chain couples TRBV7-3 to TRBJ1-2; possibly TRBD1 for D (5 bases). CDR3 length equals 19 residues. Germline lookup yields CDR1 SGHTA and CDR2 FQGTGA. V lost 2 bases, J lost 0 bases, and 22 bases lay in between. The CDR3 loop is CASSLRPIGTGGANYGYTF. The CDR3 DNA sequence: TGTGCCAGCAGCTTACGGCCTATTGGGACGGGGGGAGCTAACTATGGCTACACCTTC.

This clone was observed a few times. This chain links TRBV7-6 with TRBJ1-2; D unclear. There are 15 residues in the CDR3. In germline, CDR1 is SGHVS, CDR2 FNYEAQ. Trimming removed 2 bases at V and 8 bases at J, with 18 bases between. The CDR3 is CASSLTAGSRGGYTF. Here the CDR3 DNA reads TGTGCCAGCAGCTTAACAGCGGGGAGTCGCGGCGGCTACACCTTC.

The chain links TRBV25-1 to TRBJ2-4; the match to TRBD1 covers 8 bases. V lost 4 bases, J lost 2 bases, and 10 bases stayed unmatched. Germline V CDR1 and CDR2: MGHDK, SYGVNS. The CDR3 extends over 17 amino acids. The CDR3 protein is CASSADPTGVTKNIQYF. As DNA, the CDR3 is TGTGCCAGCAGTGCAGATCCGACAGGGGTCACCAAAAACATTCAGTACTTC. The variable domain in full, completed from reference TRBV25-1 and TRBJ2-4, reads EADIYQTPRYLVIGTGKKITLECSQTMGHDKMYWYQQDPGMELHLIHYSYGVNSTEKGDLSSESTVSRIRTEHFPLTLESARPSHTSQYLCASSADPTGVTKNIQYFGAGTRLSVL.

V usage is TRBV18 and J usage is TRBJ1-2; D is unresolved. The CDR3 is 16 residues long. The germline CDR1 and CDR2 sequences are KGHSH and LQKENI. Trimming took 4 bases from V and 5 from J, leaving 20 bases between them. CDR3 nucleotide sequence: TGTGCCAGCTCACAATCCCCGGGCCAAGCGGGGTATGGCTACACCTTC. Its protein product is CASSQSPGQAGYGYTF.

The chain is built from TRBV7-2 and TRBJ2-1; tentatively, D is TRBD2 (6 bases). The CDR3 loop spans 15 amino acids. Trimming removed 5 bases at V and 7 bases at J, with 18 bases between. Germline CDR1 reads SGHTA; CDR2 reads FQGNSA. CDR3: CASSPPGSILNEQFF. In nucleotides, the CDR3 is TGTGCCAGCAGCCCCCCCGGGAGCATTTTAAATGAGCAGTTCTTC.

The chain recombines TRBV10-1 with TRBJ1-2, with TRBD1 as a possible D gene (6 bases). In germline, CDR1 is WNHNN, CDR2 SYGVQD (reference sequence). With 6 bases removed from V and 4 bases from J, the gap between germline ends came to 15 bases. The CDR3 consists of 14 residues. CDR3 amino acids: CASSEGGTPYGYTF. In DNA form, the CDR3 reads TGCGCCAGCAGCGAGGGGGGGACCCCCTATGGCTACACCTTC.

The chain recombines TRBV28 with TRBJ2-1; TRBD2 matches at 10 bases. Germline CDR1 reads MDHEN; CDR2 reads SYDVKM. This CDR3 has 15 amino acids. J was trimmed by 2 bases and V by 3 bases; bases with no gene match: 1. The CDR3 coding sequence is TGTGCCAGCAGTTTTGGACTAGCGGCCTACAATGAGCAGTTCTTC. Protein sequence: CASSFGLAAYNEQFF.

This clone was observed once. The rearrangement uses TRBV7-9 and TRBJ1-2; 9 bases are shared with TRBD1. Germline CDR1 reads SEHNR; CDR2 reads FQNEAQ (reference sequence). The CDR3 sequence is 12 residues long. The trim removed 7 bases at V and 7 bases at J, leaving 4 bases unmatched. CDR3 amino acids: CASNQQGAGYTF. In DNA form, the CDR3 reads TGTGCCAGCAATCAACAGGGGGCTGGCTACACCTTC.